Described below is a single TCR beta chain sequence and its context. This clonotype was picked up a small number of times. Its antigen target is currently unknown. It has no much larger one-base neighbor in the sample; base qualities were not kept. The data were taken from a study of regulatory T cells in long-lasting Graves disease (dated by TCRdb to the early 2020s). Looking at the study overall: Patients with newly diagnosed Graves' disease had been on antithyroid drugs for under 3 months. A total of roughly 35 samples underwent TCR sequencing: around 13 from persistent and roughly 20 from newly diagnosed Graves' disease patients. This study used TCR sequencing and RNA sequencing of peripheral blood to compare persistent Graves' disease patients against newly diagnosed Graves' disease patients. The study was registered as a clinical trial and conducted in China.

The CDR3 runs 13 residues from the cysteine to the phenylalanine. The sequence is cut down to CDR3 DNA, 39 bases in frame from base 1. Trimming removed 5 bases from V and 0 bases from J, leaving 11 bases between the germline ends. CDR1 is given as DFQATT and CDR2 as SNEGSKA, both from the germline V gene (reference sequence). Study-wide findings and limitations: Persistent patients shared more public clonotypes among themselves (fewer than 3,000) than newly diagnosed patients did (about 900). Only peripheral blood was studied, because thyroid tissue, the primary lesion, was inaccessible. Persistent disease showed preferential use of TRBV28, TRBJ1-2 and TRBJ2-5, whereas newly diagnosed disease favored TRBV20-1 and TRBJ2-1. Sequencing and analysis were restricted to the TCR beta chain. Persistent Graves' disease patients showed lower TCR Shannon entropy and fewer highly expanded clones than newly diagnosed patients, suggesting clonal expansion. As a limitation, the authors acknowledged that the small sample size may reduce accuracy.

The method was multiplex PCR. TCRdb lists the instrument as Illumina HiSeq 4000. CDR3 regions were amplified by Arm-PCR with iRepertoire HTBI primers to construct TCR beta libraries. Before sequencing, the PCR products went through gel purification. Processing in the source paper ran as follows. Gene usage analysis of CDR3 amino acid clonotypes relied on the 55 to 80 TRBV and 12 to 15 TRBJ segments identified across samples. COPE and FqMerger were used to merge the filtered high-quality paired reads into contigs. BLAST was used to align contigs to IMGT TRBV, TRBD and TRBJ reference genes, and CDR3 was defined according to IMGT. Highly expanded clones were defined as clonotypes with a frequency above 0.1%. Repertoire diversity was measured by Shannon entropy, and V-J evenness by the Gini coefficient. A clonotype was considered public if more than one individual shared it. TCRdb trimmed the raw reads at Q25, called clones with MiXCR and kept productive beta chains. Rows matching on CDR3 protein sequence are summarized as one entry with the most common DNA and genes. TCRdb assigned the V and J calls; the authors' analysis was not used. Within this sample are a few hundred thousand distinct CDR3 sequences, with approximately 10% of them counted one time only. Clones ranked in the top ten supply approximately 17% of the sample.

In light of the paper, this sample's time point label describes: newly diagnosed GD, antithyroid drugs for less than 3 months. For both TCR sequencing and RNA sequencing, RNA was extracted from PBMCs using TRIzol. The diagnosis of Graves' disease was made according to American Thyroid Association guidelines. Patients were recruited from an endocrinology department in Xi'an, China. From each patient, roughly 9 milliliters of peripheral blood was collected into an EDTA anticoagulant tube. Ficoll Paque Plus density gradient separation was used to isolate PBMCs, and no further T cell sorting was performed. An Agilent 2100 Bioanalyzer and agarose gel were used to assess RNA quality, and a NanoDrop 2000 was used to measure RNA concentration. The same data also went into a second study, on T cells in Graves' hyperthyroidism and ophthalmopathy. Per that second paper: Stable Graves' hyperthyroidism was defined as no progression to ophthalmopathy during 18 months of follow-up. Hyperthyroidism patients were aged 18 to 65 years and newly diagnosed, with disease duration of less than 2 months. Any patient with an uncontrolled infection, another autoimmune disease, pregnancy or lactation was excluded. Clinical symptoms, serum thyroxine and TRAb, thyroid ultrasound, and orbital computed tomography formed the basis for the diagnoses. For the first round of RT-PCR on the TCR CDR3, the HTBI primer set was used together with the Qiagen OneStep RT-PCR kit. Most expanded thyroid clonotypes (frequency above 0.001) were also detected in blood, a finding suggesting that blood repertoires may reflect thyroid immune responses. A model built on a 13 V-J signature distinguished ophthalmopathy from stable hyperthyroidism, reaching over 85% sensitivity and 81.08% specificity in cross-validation and 80%/75% in testing. In validation, the model predicted progression to ophthalmopathy a median of roughly 6.2 months before onset, with roughly 70% sensitivity and nearly 75% specificity. TCR V-J signatures able to tell the groups apart were searched for in a discovery cohort of approximately 95 patients, of whom around 43 had Graves' ophthalmopathy and about 60 had stable Graves' hyperthyroidism. Whether ophthalmopathy could be predicted prospectively was tested in an independent validation cohort made up of 18 hyperthyroidism patients plus 17 patients who later progressed to ophthalmopathy. The roughly 91 discovery patients were randomly divided into training and test sets at a 7:3 ratio. Thyroid tissue and blood T-cell repertoires from six Graves' hyperthyroidism patients were also compared in the study. After sampling, hyperthyroidism patients received methimazole starting at 30 mg daily, and ophthalmopathy patients received high-dose intravenous methylprednisolone. A second multiplex PCR round built the libraries, followed by size selection and purification. Libraries were sequenced paired-end with 100 bp reads on an Illumina HiSeq2000. Raw data were processed with SOAPnuke, discarding reads with adapters, uncalled bases, mean Phred below 15, or no exact constant-primer or identifier match. High-quality paired reads were merged using COPE v1.2.5, and each unique nucleotide sequence was defined as a clonotype. MiTCR v1.1 was used to align the clonotypes against IMGT TRBV, TRBD and TRBJ reference segments. Only V-J combinations with frequency above 0.0001, covering approximately 99% of repertoires, were analysed. The TCS score was defined as the ratio of F50 (clonal expansion) to E x V (chaos), calculated using BLOSUM62-based TCRdist between CDR3 peptides within each V-J. Welch's t-statistics and random forest reduced fewer than 600 V-J features to about 13, which were used in a naive Bayes classifier (R e1071). Sample size was not statistically predetermined, and investigators were not blinded to group allocation. The paper describes TCR Vbeta CDR3 sequencing of around 140 peripheral blood samples, made up of roughly 45 ophthalmopathy patients, around 78 hyperthyroidism patients and approximately 17 progressor patients.

The TCR originated in a woman in her late teens or twenties with Graves disease. Donor details come from another sample of the same person, matched by shared clones. The V and J genes are TRBV20-1 and TRBJ2-7; a tentative D match to TRBD1 spans 6 bases. The material was peripheral blood mononuclear cells (PBMCs), obtained at new diagnosis, from a patient treated with antithyroid drugs. The CDR3 sequence is CSAQTGISYEQYF. The DNA sequence is as follows: TGCAGTGCTCAAACAGGGATCTCCTACGAGCAGTACTTC.